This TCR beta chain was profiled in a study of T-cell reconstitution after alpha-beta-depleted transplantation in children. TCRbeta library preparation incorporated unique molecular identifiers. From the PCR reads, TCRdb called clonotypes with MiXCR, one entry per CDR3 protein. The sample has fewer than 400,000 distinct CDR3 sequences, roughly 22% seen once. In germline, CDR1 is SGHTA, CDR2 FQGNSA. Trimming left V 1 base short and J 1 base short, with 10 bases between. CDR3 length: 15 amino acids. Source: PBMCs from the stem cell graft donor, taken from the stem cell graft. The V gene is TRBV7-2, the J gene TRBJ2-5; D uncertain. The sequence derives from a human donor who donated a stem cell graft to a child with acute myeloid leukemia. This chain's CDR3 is CASSLVGLRQETQYF. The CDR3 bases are TGTGCCAGCAGCTTAGTAGGGCTTCGCCAAGAGACCCAGTACTTC.